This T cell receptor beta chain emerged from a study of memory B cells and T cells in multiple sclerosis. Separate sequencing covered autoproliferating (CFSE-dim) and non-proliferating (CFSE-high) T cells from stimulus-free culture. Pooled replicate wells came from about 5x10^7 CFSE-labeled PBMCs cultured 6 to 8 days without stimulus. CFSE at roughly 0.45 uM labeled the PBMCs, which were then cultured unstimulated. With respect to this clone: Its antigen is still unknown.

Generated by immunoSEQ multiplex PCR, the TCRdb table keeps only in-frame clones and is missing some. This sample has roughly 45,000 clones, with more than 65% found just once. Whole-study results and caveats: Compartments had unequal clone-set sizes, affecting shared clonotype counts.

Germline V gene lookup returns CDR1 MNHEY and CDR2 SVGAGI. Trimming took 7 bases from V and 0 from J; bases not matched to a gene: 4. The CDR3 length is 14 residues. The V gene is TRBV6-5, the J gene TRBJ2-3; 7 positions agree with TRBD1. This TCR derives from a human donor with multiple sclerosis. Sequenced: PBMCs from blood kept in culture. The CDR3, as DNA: TGTGCCAGCACAAACAGGGGTAGCACAGATACGCAGTATTTT. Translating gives CASTNRGSTDTQYF.